One T cell receptor (beta chain) is described in this entry. The data were produced by immunoSEQ multiplex PCR, yet TCRdb's version contains in-frame clones alone and is incomplete. The table has 300,000 to 400,000 clones, approximately 87% seen once. Study members were between roughly 18 and 89 years old and lived in over 20 US regions. Cohort placement rested on clinical history that participants reported themselves. These data belong to a study of blood T cell repertoires in COVID-19. As for the study in general: The origin of the acute and convalescent COVID-19 samples was the United States, Italy and Spain.

Germline V gene sequence: CDR1 SGHRS, CDR2 YFSETQ. The V and J ends lost 4 bases and 3 bases respectively, with 17 bases between them. The CDR3 length is 16 residues. The V gene is TRBV5-1, the J gene TRBJ2-1, with D perhaps matching TRBD2 (6 bases). This TCR came from a woman in her 30s with acute COVID-19. The specimen sequenced was PBMCs or T cells enriched from blood (not recorded which). CDR3 in amino acids: CASSGPPAGLYNEQFF. Written as DNA, the CDR3 is TGCGCCAGCAGCGGGCCCCCTGCGGGGCTCTACAATGAGCAGTTCTTC.